Below, 8 T cell receptor beta chains from the same sample are listed, as sequenced in a study of T cell responses to AZD1222 COVID-19 vaccine. Repertoires were generated with immunoSEQ multiplex PCR, while TCRdb's copy carries only in-frame clones and drops some. The sample has 110,000 to 150,000 clones, 90% to 95% seen once; the top ten hold roughly 4%. Sequencing used peripheral blood, obtained on day 0 of AZD1222 vaccination. The receptors here all came from an adult in good health.

The chain employs TRBV6-2 or TRBV6-3 and TRBJ2-2, with D maybe TRBD2 (6 bases). Germline assignment: CDR1 MNHEY and CDR2 SVGEGT. Trimming pared 2 bases from V and 10 bases from J, leaving 17 bases between. The CDR3 has 15 residues. Here the CDR3 DNA reads TGTGCCAGCAGTTACGGGGTCTTTACGGGGGTGGAGCTGTTTTTT. Residues: CASSYGVFTGVELFF.

The gene calls are TRBV19 and TRBJ1-1; D is ambiguous. CDR1 is LNHDA, CDR2 SQIVND, per germline (reference sequence). Trimming took off 7 bases at V and 6 bases at J, with 9 bases between the two ends. The CDR3 loop spans 11 amino acids. CDR3 in amino acids: CASKRVAEAFF. The CDR3 bases are TGTGCCAGTAAGCGGGTCGCTGAAGCTTTCTTT.

V is TRBV27 and J is TRBJ2-1; 7 bases map to TRBD2. From germline, CDR1 is MNHEY and CDR2 SMNVEV (reference sequence). With 6 bases clipped from V and 7 bases from J, the junction kept 6 bases outside the gene matches. This CDR3 has 13 amino acids. CDR3 nucleotides: TGTGCCAGCAGATCGAGCGGGACTAATGAGCAGTTCTTC. Its translation: CASRSSGTNEQFF.

The genes are TRBV6-5 and TRBJ2-7; TRBD1 or TRBD2 may be the D gene (6 bases each). The CDR3 is made up of 13 amino acids. V dropped 6 bases and J dropped 2 bases, with 11 bases sitting between them. The germline V gene has CDR1 MNHEY and CDR2 SVGAGI. In nucleotides, the CDR3 is TGTGCCAGCAGGAAGGGGGGAGCCTACGAGCAGTACTTC. Translated, it gives CASRKGGAYEQYF.

The chain's CDR3 is CSASPDGALGAFF. CDR3 DNA: TGCAGTGCTAGTCCGGACGGAGCCTTAGGAGCTTTCTTT. V and J are TRBV20-1 and TRBJ1-1; no clear D gene. V was clipped by 3 bases and J by 10 bases, with 18 bases between them. CDR3 length equals 13 residues. Per germline, CDR1 DFQATT and CDR2 SNEGSKA (reference sequence).

CDR3 in amino acids: CASSSGTSGSYNEQFF. CDR3 bases: TGTGCCAGCAGTTCTGGGACTAGCGGGAGCTACAATGAGCAGTTCTTC. The chain is built from TRBV27 and TRBJ2-1; 14 bases map to TRBD2. CDR1 MNHEY and CDR2 SMNVEV come from the germline V gene (reference sequence). V shed 4 bases and J 3 bases; nucleotides not matched to a gene: 2. This CDR3 region has 16 residues.

This clone has more than one count but fewer than ten. The CDR3: CAFTQGSLYGYTF. The CDR3, as DNA: TGTGCCTTCACCCAGGGGAGTCTATATGGCTACACCTTC. The rearrangement joins TRBV30 to TRBJ1-2; possibly TRBD1 for D (6 bases). Trimming left V 7 bases short and J 5 bases short, with 17 bases between. Germline V gives CDR1 GTSNPN, CDR2 SVGIG (reference sequence). The CDR3 consists of 13 residues.

The chain couples TRBV28 to TRBJ2-1; D uncertain. The CDR3 loop spans 16 amino acids. Trimming cost V 2 bases and J 0 bases, with 11 bases left between them. CDR1 MDHEN and CDR2 SYDVKM come from the germline V gene. In nucleotides, the CDR3 is TGTGCCAGCAGTTTAAGGAACTGGAGCTCCTACAATGAGCAGTTCTTC. Its translation is CASSLRNWSSYNEQFF.